Reported below is one T cell receptor beta chain. CDR1 is MDHEN, CDR2 SYDVKM, per germline. Trimming removed 2 bases from V and 6 bases from J, with 13 bases in between. This CDR3 contains 14 residues. The data originate from a study of cytomegalovirus exposure and HLA in healthy donors. The PCR had 60 Vbeta and 13 Jbeta primers. Profiling relied on immunoSEQ multiplex PCR, and the TCRdb table lists in-frame clones only, not all of them. The data contain under 140,000 clones, roughly 78% of them seen just once; the ten biggest clones take up around 1.2%. This TCR was sampled from a woman aged 25 to 39 in good health and CMV-seronegative. The chain combines TRBV28 with TRBJ1-1; D call uncertain. The source material was PBMCs. This CDR3 is CASSLGGSRAEAFF. CDR3 DNA: TGTGCCAGCAGTTTAGGTGGGAGCCGGGCTGAAGCTTTCTTT.